This T cell receptor (beta chain) was sequenced for a study of shared clonotypes between healthy human individuals. As for this clone: Antigen specificity is unknown.

Method: immunoSEQ multiplex PCR; TCRdb's copy keeps in-frame clones and lacks some. This table has fewer than 350,000 clones, 87% appearing once. Study results and limitations: Shared clonotypes across all four donors exceeded non-shared ones in generation probability. Donors were few, which limited the genetic and exposure-history diversity represented.

Input material: memory CD8+ T cells sorted from blood. Subset specified: CD45RO+ cells pooled with CCR7-negative TemRA cells. This TCR was sampled from a man aged 18 to 30 in good health.

CDR3 DNA sequence: TGTGCCAGCAGCCCGGGACTAGCGGGAGGGTCCTCCTACAATGAGCAGTTCTTC. This sequence encodes CASSPGLAGGSSYNEQFF. The genes are TRBV5-4 and TRBJ2-1, with 16 bases that match TRBD2. J gave up 0 bases and V 4 bases, and 4 bases lay outside the gene matches. Germline V gene data show CDR1 as SGHNT and CDR2 as YYREEE (reference sequence). There are 18 residues in the CDR3.